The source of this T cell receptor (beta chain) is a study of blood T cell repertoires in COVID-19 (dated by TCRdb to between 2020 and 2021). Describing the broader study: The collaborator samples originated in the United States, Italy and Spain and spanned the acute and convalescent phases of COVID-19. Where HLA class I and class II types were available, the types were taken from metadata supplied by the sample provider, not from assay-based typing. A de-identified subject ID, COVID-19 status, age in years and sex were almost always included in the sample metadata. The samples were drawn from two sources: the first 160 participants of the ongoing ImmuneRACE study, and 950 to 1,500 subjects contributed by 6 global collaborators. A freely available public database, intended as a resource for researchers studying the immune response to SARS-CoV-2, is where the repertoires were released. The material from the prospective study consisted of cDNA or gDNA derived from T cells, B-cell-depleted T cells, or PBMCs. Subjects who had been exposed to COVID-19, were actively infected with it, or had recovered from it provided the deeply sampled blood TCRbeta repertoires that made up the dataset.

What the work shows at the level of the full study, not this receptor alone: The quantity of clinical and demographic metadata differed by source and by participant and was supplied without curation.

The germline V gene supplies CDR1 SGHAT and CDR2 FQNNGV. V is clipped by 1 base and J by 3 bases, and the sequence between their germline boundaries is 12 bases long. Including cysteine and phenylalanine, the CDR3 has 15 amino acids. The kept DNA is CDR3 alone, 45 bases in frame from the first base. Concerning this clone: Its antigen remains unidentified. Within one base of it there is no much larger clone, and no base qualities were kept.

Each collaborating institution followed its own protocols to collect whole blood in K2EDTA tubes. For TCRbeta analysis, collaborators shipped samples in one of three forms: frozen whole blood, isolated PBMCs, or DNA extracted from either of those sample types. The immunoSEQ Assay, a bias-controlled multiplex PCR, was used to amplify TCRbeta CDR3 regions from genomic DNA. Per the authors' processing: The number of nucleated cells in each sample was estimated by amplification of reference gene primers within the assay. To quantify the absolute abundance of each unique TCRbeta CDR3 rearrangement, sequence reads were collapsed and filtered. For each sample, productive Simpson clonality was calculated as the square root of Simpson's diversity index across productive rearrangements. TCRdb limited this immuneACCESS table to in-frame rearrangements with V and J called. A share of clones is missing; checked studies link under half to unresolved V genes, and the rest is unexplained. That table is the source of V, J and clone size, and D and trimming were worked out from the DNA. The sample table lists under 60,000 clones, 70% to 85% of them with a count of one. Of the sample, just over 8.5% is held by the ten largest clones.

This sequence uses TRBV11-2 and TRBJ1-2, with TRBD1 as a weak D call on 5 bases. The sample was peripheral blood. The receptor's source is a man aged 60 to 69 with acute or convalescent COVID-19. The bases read TGTGCCAGCAGCTTAGTTCGGGGGAGCGACTATGGCTACACCTTC. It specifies CASSLVRGSDYGYTF.